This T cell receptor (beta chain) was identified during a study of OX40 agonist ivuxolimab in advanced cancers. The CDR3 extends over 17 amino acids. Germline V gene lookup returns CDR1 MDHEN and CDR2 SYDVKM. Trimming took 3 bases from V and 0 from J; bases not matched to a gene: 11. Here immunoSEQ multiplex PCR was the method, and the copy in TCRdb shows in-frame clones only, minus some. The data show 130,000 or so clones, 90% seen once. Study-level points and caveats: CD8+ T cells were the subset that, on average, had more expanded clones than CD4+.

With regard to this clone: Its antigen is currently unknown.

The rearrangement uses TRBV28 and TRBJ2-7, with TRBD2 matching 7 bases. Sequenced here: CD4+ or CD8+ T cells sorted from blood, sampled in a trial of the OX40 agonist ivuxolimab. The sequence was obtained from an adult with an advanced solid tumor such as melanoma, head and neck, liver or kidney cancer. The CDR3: CASSFEAGALSSYEQYF. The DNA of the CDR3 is TGTGCCAGCAGTTTTGAGGCGGGAGCCCTCAGCTCCTACGAGCAGTACTTC.